This TCR beta chain was profiled in a study of response to subunit inactivated influenza vaccine. Study results and caveats: There was a suggestion from the authors that each seasonal influenza vaccination recruits few new T cells.

This clonotype was recorded a few times. Its antigen is still unknown. Germline lookup yields CDR1 SGDLS and CDR2 YYNGEE. The CDR3 extends over 16 amino acids. V trimming: 4 bases; J trimming: 4 bases; junction bases outside the gene matches: 11. TCRdb reprocessed the RT-PCR reads via MiXCR and lists one record per CDR3 protein. The repertoire holds more than 150,000 distinct CDR3 sequences, with nearly 9.5% as singletons. Here the sequenced sample was non-naive T cells sorted from PBMCs, taken on the day of vaccination. The sequence derives from a man aged 50-60 years who received an inactivated influenza vaccine. The V call is TRBV9, the J call TRBJ2-5; 9 nucleotides match TRBD2. In DNA, the CDR3 is TGTGCCAGCAGCCTAGCGGGACTAGCAAGCTCAGAGACCCAGTACTTC. It yields the protein CASSLAGLASSETQYF. Using reference TRBV9 and TRBJ2-5 for the parts outside the CDR3, the full variable domain is DSGVTQTPKHLITATGQRVTLRCSPRSGDLSVYWYQQSLDQGLQFLIQYYNGEERAKGNILERFSAQQFPDLHSELNLSSLELGDSALYFCASSLAGLASSETQYFGPGTRLLVL.